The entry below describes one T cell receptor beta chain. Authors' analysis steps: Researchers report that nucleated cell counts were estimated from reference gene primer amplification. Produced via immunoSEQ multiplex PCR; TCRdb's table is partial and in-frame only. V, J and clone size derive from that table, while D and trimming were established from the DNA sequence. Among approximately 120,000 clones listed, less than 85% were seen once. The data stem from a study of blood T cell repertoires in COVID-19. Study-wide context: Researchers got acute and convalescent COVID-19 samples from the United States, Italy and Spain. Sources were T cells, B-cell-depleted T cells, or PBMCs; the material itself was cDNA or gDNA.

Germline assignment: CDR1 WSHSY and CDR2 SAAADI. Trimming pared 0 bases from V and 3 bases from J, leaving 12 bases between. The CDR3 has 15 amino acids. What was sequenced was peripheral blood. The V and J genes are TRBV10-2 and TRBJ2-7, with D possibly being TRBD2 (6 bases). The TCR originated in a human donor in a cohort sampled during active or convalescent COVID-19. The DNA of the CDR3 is TGCGCCAGCAGTGAGTCTGGGAGGTCAGGCTACGAGCAGTACTTC. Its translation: CASSESGRSGYEQYF.